The following is a T cell receptor (beta chain) sequence with its context. This receptor's antigen is unknown. The sample holds no much larger clone one base away, and base qualities are not on file. The cohort consisted of 670 or so healthy bone marrow donors. At the time of sampling, all cohort members were nominally healthy, though unrecorded immune exposures were likely present. The donor tested CMV seropositive, placing the donor among the 289 seropositive members of the cohort. A peripheral blood sample was collected from each donor, and TCR beta sequencing was performed on peripheral blood mononuclear cells. The Qiagen DNeasy Blood Extraction Kit was used to extract genomic DNA from the blood cell samples. The entry originates in a study of cytomegalovirus exposure and HLA in healthy donors (TCRdb year 2017). Looking at the study overall: An earlier analysis of about 560 of the donors reported under 300 Gb of sequence data and 117 million unique TCR beta sequences obtained from about 179 million T cells. In an earlier analysis of roughly 600 of the donors, high-throughput TCR beta sequencing was used to judge whether each TCR beta V gene segment behaved as functional or pseudogenic. All discovery cohort repertoires had been generated on a single sequencing platform. A later analysis re-analyzed previously published TCR beta repertoires from several hundred donors and added high-resolution HLA genotyping to study TCR occurrence patterns. Donor age, sex, ethnicity and CMV serostatus were collected together with the repertoire data. Among the roughly 400 genotyped donors, around 81% belonged to the genetic ancestry cluster associated with self-reported Caucasian donors. An early release covering more than 500 HLA-typed donors comprised approximately 300 gigabases of sequencing data and around 85 million unique TCR sequences. Rather than using new phenotypic data, the later analysis identified candidate immune exposures from TCR beta sequences and from how often those sequences occurred across donors. On average, roughly 250,000 unique TCR beta nucleotide sequences were sequenced per donor among 300 to 500 genotyped donors of the cohort, with around 19% of those sequences being non-productive. The T cell repertoires of 670 or so subjects were profiled by immunosequencing and related to cytomegalovirus serostatus. High-throughput TCR immunosequencing, statistical association of individual TCRs with disease status, and machine learning were combined to predict cytomegalovirus infection status. Class I and class II HLA loci were covered by the typing at four-digit resolution. A handful of DR-DQ haplotypes were treated as single units for association and clustering because of strong linkage in the cohort. The study aimed to test whether cataloging public T cell receptors could reveal signatures of past pathogen exposure. A later genetic analysis used genome-wide SNP genotypes for about 60% of the roughly 700 donors, treating that subset as a discovery cohort. The number of typed donors differed by locus: roughly 620-630 for A, B, C, DRB1 and DQB1; 500 to 550 for DQA1; around 580 for DPA1; and 450 to 480 for DPB1. A separate validation cohort of 100 to 150 different subjects was used in addition to the approximately 610-subject first cohort.

Receptor amplification or capture employed the immunoSEQ multiplex PCR assay. The multiplex PCR relied on a mix of 60 forward primers for TCR Vbeta segments and 13 reverse primers for TCR Jbeta segments. A multiplex PCR assay on genomic DNA amplified the CDR3 region of rearranged TCR beta genes. The Illumina HiSeq System was used to sequence the amplified TCR beta libraries as 87-base-pair reads. On the authors' methods: In a later analysis, some 80 million unique TCR beta chains were counted across the roughly 670 repertoires, and roughly 11 million of these chains were shared by at least two donors. A nearest-neighbor algorithm error-corrected the raw reads and collapsed the reads into unique sequences, merging closely related sequences to remove PCR and sequencing errors. CDR3 sequences were aligned to IMGT reference sequences to assign V, D and J gene segments. For a sequence to be retained, a match of at least six nucleotides to both a V gene segment and a J gene segment was required. A rearrangement was called productive if the CDR3 had no stop codons and remained in frame with V and J, and every other rearrangement was called non-productive. CDR3 was defined according to IMGT convention as the region running from the second conserved V-encoded cysteine to the conserved J-encoded phenylalanine. In an earlier analysis of just under 600 of the donors, sequences lacking an unambiguous match to a single V gene segment were excluded. In an earlier analysis of approximately 560 of the donors, a V segment was called functional when productive rearrangements were above 56.7%, and segregating when the standard deviation between donors exceeded 5%. A statistical classification framework was developed to diagnose cytomegalovirus status using the catalog of TCR beta chain sequences. V and J gene assignment, in a later analysis, came from comparing TCR nucleotide sequences with IMGT/GENE-DB human TR gene sequences. The TCRdist pipeline was used in a later analysis to assign CDR3 sequences and most-parsimonious VDJ recombination scenarios. In a later analysis, each TCR beta chain was defined by its CDR3 amino acid sequence together with its V-gene family, and reads without a unique V-gene family were excluded. To address suspected cross-contamination and a sequencing artifact, a later analysis removed several hundred highly shared, low-generation-probability nucleotide sequences. For each public chain, a later analysis derived a clonal expansion index from normalized ranks of inferred template counts within each repertoire. A later analysis computed generation probabilities with a VDJ recombination model fitted to out-of-frame rearrangements, and checked the results against IGoR. Hypergeometric tests were used in a later analysis to score TCR-TCR, TCR-HLA and TCR-CMV co-occurrence, with a repertoire-size bias correction applied to the TCR pairs. False discovery rates were estimated in a later analysis by permuting HLA or CMV assignments 20 times. A later analysis grouped co-occurring TCRs with DBSCAN, adding TCRdist sequence similarity when clustering within HLA-allele-positive subsets. Repertoires with fewer than 30,000 or more than 120,000 public chains were left out of co-occurrence clustering, as were four to six repertoires with anomalous nucleotide sharing. Sourced from immuneACCESS, this table was stored by TCRdb with only in-frame sequences that have V and J called. A share of the clones is absent; for the studies checked, an unresolved V gene accounts for under half, and the remainder has no known explanation. The V and J calls and the clone size are those of that table, but D and trimming were determined from the DNA. The sample yields about 140,000 clones; around 85% were counted once. The ten biggest clones cover 4% to 5% of the sample.

Study-wide findings and limitations: In a later genetic analysis, fewer N-insertions in productive TCRs were reported among donors in an Asian-associated ancestry cluster than the approximately 710-donor mean. Because counts were too low, about 15 rarely observed V segments, including chromosome 9 orphons, were left out of the earlier analysis of about 620 of the donors. Linkage disequilibrium might explain the correlated functional status among segregating V segments, but an unknown experimental factor could not be ruled out. A later analysis associated about 16,000 TCR beta sequences with specific HLA alleles at a false discovery rate of 0.05. It was suggested by the authors that the approach could potentially be generalized to other disease states and immunological phenotypes. Across donors, most TCR sequences were observed very rarely, whereas some public TCRs were present in many individuals. When HLA alleles, especially DR and DQ, strongly co-occurred, TCR associations were difficult to assign to individual alleles. A further reported finding was that TCR beta sequences accurately predicted the HLA-A and HLA-B alleles for most subjects in the first cohort. In an earlier analysis of a few hundred of the donors, most TCR beta V segments were observed in productive rearrangements about 90% or about 30% of the time, broadly matching IMGT annotations. A total of roughly 160 TCR beta chains were listed by the study as associated with cytomegalovirus. In a later analysis, most CMV-associated TCR beta chains were found to appear HLA-restricted, with HLA associations seemingly driven largely by CMV exposure. In both the original and validation cohorts, the classifier was reported to diagnose cytomegalovirus status with high specificity and sensitivity. In a later genetic analysis, a missense DCLRE1C variant was associated with V-gene and J-gene trimming of TCR beta chains, and the association was replicated in an independent cohort. Several of the top co-occurrence clusters appeared to be linked to parvovirus B19, influenza, CMV and Epstein-Barr virus, according to a later analysis. Because the 87-base-pair reads could not distinguish some IMGT-functional V segments, including TRBV6-2 and TRBV6-3, those segments were excluded. Compared with equally common non-associated chains, HLA-associated TCR beta chains in a later analysis were more clonally expanded and had lower generation probabilities. A cluster of highly shared sequence variants was judged likely to be a technical artifact of the sequencing pipeline. In this cohort, only TCR beta chains were sequenced, and detectable features were limited by the absence of alpha or paired-chain data. For the cohort, immune exposure information was limited to CMV serostatus. A later analysis found that TCR association rates varied across HLA loci, with DRB1 alleles showing the most associated TCRs and HLA-C alleles the fewest. Presence/absence analyses assumed roughly uniform sequencing depth across donors, an assumption that may not hold. A few of the identified cytomegalovirus-associated TCR beta chains were confirmed in vitro to be specific for cytomegalovirus antigens. HLA typing was unavailable for some donors at each locus, so association tests used only the typed subset.

CDR1 and CDR2 are read off the germline V gene as SGHRS and YFSETQ. The CDR3 goes from the cysteine to the phenylalanine over 13 residues. Just the 39-base CDR3 DNA is kept, in frame starting at base 1. Compared with germline, V lacks 4 bases and J lacks 4 bases; bases without a gene match: 3. The sequence was obtained from a man between 40 and 49 years old in good health and CMV-seropositive. The sequence joins TRBV5-1 to TRBJ2-5, with TRBD1 matching 8 junction bases. The material sequenced was PBMCs. The CDR3 has the sequence CASSQGQGETQYF. The base sequence is TGCGCCAGCAGCCAAGGACAGGGAGAGACCCAGTACTTC.